A selection of T cell receptor beta chains follows, all from one sample in a study of blood T cells in healthy people across ages. TCRdb re-called the 5' RACE reads through MiXCR, storing one row per CDR3 protein. The sample carries about 560,000 distinct CDR3 sequences, approximately 26% recorded once. The same sample was also used in a study of T cells of mothers and their children.

The sequencing input was blood. These receptors were collected from a boy between 2 and 15 years old in good health. Both conserved end residues are part of each CDR3. The D gene is left open where the match is weak. The size of a clone is reported for some rows only, either as once, few or many, or as a class for expanded clones.

TGTGCCAGCAGCCAAGTGGAGCATCCCGGTTATGGCTACACCTTC	CASSQVEHPGYGYTF	TRBV2	TRBJ1-2	NA	NA
TGTGCCAGCAGTCAGCGACAGGGCGACTATGGCTACACCTTC	CASSQRQGDYGYTF	TRBV12-3/TRBV12-4	TRBJ1-2	TRBD1	NA
TGTGCCAGCAGTTACTCGAAGACGGGAGGCGCCTACGAGCAGTACTTC	CASSYSKTGGAYEQYF	TRBV6-6	TRBJ2-7	TRBD2	NA
TGCAGCGTCCCTCCCGGGACAGTATCAGGCACAGATACGCAGTATTTT	CSVPPGTVSGTDTQYF	TRBV29-1	TRBJ2-3	TRBD1	NA
TGCGCCAGCAGCTTCGGCCAGCTGAACACTGAAGCTTTCTTT	CASSFGQLNTEAFF	TRBV7-2	TRBJ1-1	NA	few
TGTGCCAGTAGTATAGGCCCATTCTATAGCAATCAGCCCCAGCATTTT	CASSIGPFYSNQPQHF	TRBV19	TRBJ1-5	NA	NA
TGTGCCAGCAGCTTCGCAGGGATCTCTGGAAACACCATATATTTT	CASSFAGISGNTIYF	TRBV11-2	TRBJ1-3	NA	few
TGTGCCAGCAGTTTAGCGGTTAGACGGGAGACCCAGTACTTC	CASSLAVRRETQYF	TRBV12-3/TRBV12-4	TRBJ2-5	NA	many
TGCGCCAGCAGCGTAATACAGGGTTCCTACGAGCAGTACTTC	CASSVIQGSYEQYF	TRBV5-1	TRBJ2-7	NA	few
TGTGCCAGCAGCTTTACAGGGGGAGACGAAAAACTGTTTTTT	CASSFTGGDEKLFF	TRBV7-9	TRBJ1-4	TRBD1	few
TGCGCCAGCAGCCAGGGTAGCGGGAAAGGAGAGACCCAGTACTTC	CASSQGSGKGETQYF	TRBV4-1	TRBJ2-5	TRBD2	NA
TGTGCCAGCAGCTTAGTATCCGGGAGGGCCTACAATGAGCAGTTCTTC	CASSLVSGRAYNEQFF	TRBV7-9	TRBJ2-1	TRBD2	NA
TGTGCCAGCAGTCGTACCGGGACAGGGCTCGATACGCAGTATTTT	CASSRTGTGLDTQYF	TRBV6-2/TRBV6-3	TRBJ2-3	TRBD1	NA
TGTGCCAGCAGTTCCGCTGGTCAGCCCCAGCATTTT	CASSSAGQPQHF	TRBV6-5	TRBJ1-5	NA	few
TGCAGCGTCGATGCGACAGATGTGTACCAAGAGACCCAGTACTTC	CSVDATDVYQETQYF	TRBV29-1	TRBJ2-5	NA	few
TGTGCCAGCAGCCAAGATAGTAGCGGGGTAGATACGCAGTATTTT	CASSQDSSGVDTQYF	TRBV4-2	TRBJ2-3	TRBD2	NA
TGTGCCAGCAGACGGACGGACTCCTACGAGCAGTACTTC	CASRRTDSYEQYF	TRBV12-3/TRBV12-4	TRBJ2-7	NA	NA
TGCAGTGCCCAATACCCTGAACAGGGGGATTCACCCCTCCACTTT	CSAQYPEQGDSPLHF	TRBV20-1	TRBJ1-6	TRBD1	NA
TGTGCCAGCAGCTTGACCTCCGGGACACTGTATGGCTACACCTTC	CASSLTSGTLYGYTF	TRBV5-6	TRBJ1-2	NA	few
TGCGCCAGCAGCTTTATGGCAGAGTATGGCTACACCTTC	CASSFMAEYGYTF	TRBV5-1	TRBJ1-2	NA	few
TGTGCCAGCAGCTTAGGACTAGTCGGGCAGTTCTTC	CASSLGLVGQFF	TRBV7-2	TRBJ2-1	NA	few
TGTGCCAGTAGTCCGACACCGGGGGAGACCCAGTACTTC	CASSPTPGETQYF	TRBV19	TRBJ2-5	NA	NA
TGTGCCAGCAGCCTTCAGGGGGCTGGAGAGACCCGGTACTTC	CASSLQGAGETRYF	TRBV7-2	TRBJ2-5	TRBD1	NA
TGCAGTGTTGGTAAGGGGGTGCAAACTGAAGCTTTCTTT	CSVGKGVQTEAFF	TRBV29-1	TRBJ1-1	NA	NA
TGTGCCAGCAGTGAAGCACAGAGTTTACCGAACACCGGGGAGCTGTTTTTT	CASSEAQSLPNTGELFF	TRBV25-1	TRBJ2-2	NA	few
TGCAGTGCTGGGCGGGTAGACACCATATATTTT	CSAGRVDTIYF	TRBV20-1	TRBJ1-3	NA	NA
TGCGCCAGCAGCTACGGAACAGGGGGCGCGTATCCCTACGAGCAGTACTTC	CASSYGTGGAYPYEQYF	TRBV5-1	TRBJ2-7	TRBD1	NA
TGTGCCAGCAGTTTATATAGTCAGGGAGAGACCCAGTACTTC	CASSLYSQGETQYF	TRBV27	TRBJ2-5	NA	few
TGTGCCAGCAGTCCGGCCCCCTCCTTAACCAAAAACATTCAGTACTTC	CASSPAPSLTKNIQYF	TRBV12-3/TRBV12-4	TRBJ2-4	NA	NA
TGTGCCAGCAGGATACAGCACGCCGGGGACTATGGCTACACCTTC	CASRIQHAGDYGYTF	TRBV6-6	TRBJ1-2	NA	few
TGCAGTGCTAGAGAGCCGCGAGGGGAAGAGACCCAGTACTTC	CSAREPRGEETQYF	TRBV20-1	TRBJ2-5	NA	few
TGTGCCAGCAGGGCGGGGGGGAACCAGTACTTC	CASRAGGNQYF	TRBV12-3/TRBV12-4	TRBJ2-4	TRBD2	NA
TGTGCCAGCAGTTTAGGCACGAACACGTACTATCAGCCCCAGCATTTT	CASSLGTNTYYQPQHF	TRBV11-2	TRBJ1-5	NA	few
TGCAGCGTTGAAAATAGTGCCGGGGAGCTGTTTTTT	CSVENSAGELFF	TRBV29-1	TRBJ2-2	NA	NA
TGTGCCAGCAGCCAAGAAGCGGGGATCACAGATACGCAGTATTTT	CASSQEAGITDTQYF	TRBV4-2	TRBJ2-3	TRBD2	NA
TGTGCCAGCAGCCAAGATATGGGACTAGCGGAAGAGACCCAGTACTTC	CASSQDMGLAEETQYF	TRBV3-1	TRBJ2-5	TRBD2	many
TGTGCCAGCAGTACGGGGGGAGGGCCCTACGAGCAGTACTTC	CASSTGGGPYEQYF	TRBV14	TRBJ2-7	TRBD2	NA
TGTGCCAGCAGTTACCTGCTAGCGGGGAATGAGCAGTTCTTC	CASSYLLAGNEQFF	TRBV6-5	TRBJ2-1	TRBD2	NA
TGTGCCTGGACTATCTCGGGAGGACGGGCCTCAGGCTACACCTTC	CAWTISGGRASGYTF	TRBV30	TRBJ1-2	NA	NA
TGTGCCACAGCCGAGGGGGTTAGCAATCAGCCCCAGCATTTT	CATAEGVSNQPQHF	TRBV11-3	TRBJ1-5	NA	NA
TGTGCCAGCAGTTACTCGAGCGGGAGAGGCACTGAAGCTTTCTTT	CASSYSSGRGTEAFF	TRBV6-6	TRBJ1-1	NA	NA
TGTGCCAGCAGCACACAAGTGGGGGGTGACAAAAACATTCAGTACTTC	CASSTQVGGDKNIQYF	TRBV9	TRBJ2-4	NA	NA
TGTGCCATCAGTGAGTCGACCCCAAGACAGGGGAATTCACCCCTCCACTTT	CAISESTPRQGNSPLHF	TRBV10-3	TRBJ1-6	TRBD1	NA
TGTGCCACCAGCAGAGAGGTCGTTGGGGCGGGTTCGGACATTCAGTACTTC	CATSREVVGAGSDIQYF	TRBV15	TRBJ2-4	NA	NA
TGCAGCGTAGTCGAGGGCTACACCTTC	CSVVEGYTF	TRBV29-1	TRBJ1-2	NA	NA
TGTGCCAGCAGCCCCTGGGTCGGGGGCGGTCAGCCCCAGCATTTT	CASSPWVGGGQPQHF	TRBV7-2	TRBJ1-5	NA	few
TGTGCCTGCAGCTTGGGGACAGCCACCTTC	CACSLGTATF	TRBV7-9	TRBJ1-2	TRBD1	NA
TGTGCCAGCAGTCCGGGACAGGGGGCGGTAGAGCAGTACTTC	CASSPGQGAVEQYF	TRBV28	TRBJ2-7	TRBD1	NA
TGTGCCAGCAGACCCCGCGGGTCCGAATATGGCTACACCTTC	CASRPRGSEYGYTF	TRBV12-3/TRBV12-4	TRBJ1-2	NA	few
TGTGCCAGCAGCCCCTACGATTCTGGCTACACCTTC	CASSPYDSGYTF	TRBV7-8	TRBJ1-2	NA	NA
TGTGCCAGCAGTCCGACTACCGCACCCCACGAGCAGTACTTC	CASSPTTAPHEQYF	TRBV28	TRBJ2-7	NA	NA
TGTGCCAGCAGCTTGCTTGCGGGAGATGTCGACGAGCAGTACTTC	CASSLLAGDVDEQYF	TRBV5-5	TRBJ2-7	TRBD2	few